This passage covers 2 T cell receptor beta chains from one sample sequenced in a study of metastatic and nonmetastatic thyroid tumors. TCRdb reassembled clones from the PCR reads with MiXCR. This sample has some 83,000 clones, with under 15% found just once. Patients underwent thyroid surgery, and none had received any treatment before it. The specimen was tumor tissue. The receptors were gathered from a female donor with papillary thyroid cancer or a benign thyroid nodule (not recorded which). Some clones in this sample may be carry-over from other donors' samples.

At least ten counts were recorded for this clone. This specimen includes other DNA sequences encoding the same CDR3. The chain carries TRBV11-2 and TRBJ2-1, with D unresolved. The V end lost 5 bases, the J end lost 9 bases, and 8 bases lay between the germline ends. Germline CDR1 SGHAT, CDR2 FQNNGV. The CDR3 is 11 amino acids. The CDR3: CASSVVSEQFF. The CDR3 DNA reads TGTGCCAGCAGCGTAGTAAGTGAGCAGTTCTTC.

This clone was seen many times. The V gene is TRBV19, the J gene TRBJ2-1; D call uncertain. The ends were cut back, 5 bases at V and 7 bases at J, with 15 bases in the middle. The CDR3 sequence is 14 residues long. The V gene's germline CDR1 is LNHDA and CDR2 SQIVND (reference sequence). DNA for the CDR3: TGTGCCAGTAGTGCGACGAGACTGAGGAATGAGCAGTTCTTC. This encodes CASSATRLRNEQFF.